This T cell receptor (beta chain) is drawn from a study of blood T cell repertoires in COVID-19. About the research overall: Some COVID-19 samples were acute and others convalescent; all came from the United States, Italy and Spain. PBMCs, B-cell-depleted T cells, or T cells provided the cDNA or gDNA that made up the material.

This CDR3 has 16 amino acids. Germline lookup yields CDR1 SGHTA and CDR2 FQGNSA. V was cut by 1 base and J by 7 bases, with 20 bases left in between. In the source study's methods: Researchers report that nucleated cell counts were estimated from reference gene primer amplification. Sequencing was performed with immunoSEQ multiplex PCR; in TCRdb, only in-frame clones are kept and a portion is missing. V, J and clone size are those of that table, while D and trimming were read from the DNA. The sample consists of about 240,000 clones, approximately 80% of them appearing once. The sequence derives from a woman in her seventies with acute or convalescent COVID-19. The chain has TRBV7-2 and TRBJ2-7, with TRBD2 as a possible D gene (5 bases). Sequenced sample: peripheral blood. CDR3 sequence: CASSLDRGSVGREQYF. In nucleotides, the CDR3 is TGTGCCAGCAGCTTAGACAGAGGGTCCGTTGGTAGGGAGCAGTACTTC.